What follows are 13 T cell receptor beta chains derived from one specimen sequenced in a study of T cell repertoires in cytomegalovirus infection. Each CDR3 protein is one row after TCRdb ran MiXCR on the reads. The sample records fewer than 550,000 distinct CDR3 sequences, roughly 29% being singletons. Sequenced material: PBMCs. Receptors originate from a human donor in good health (CMV status not recorded). Some clones in this sample may be carry-over from other donors' samples.

V usage is TRBV20-1 and J usage is TRBJ2-5, with a possible D match to TRBD2 (7 bases). Between the trimmed V and J ends, which lost 1 base and 5 bases, there was a span of 17 bases. The CDR3 covers 15 residues. Germline V lookup: CDR1 DFQATT, CDR2 SNEGSKA (reference sequence). The CDR3 region is CSARVPGGLGETQYF. The DNA of the CDR3 is TGCAGTGCTAGAGTTCCGGGGGGCCTTGGGGAGACCCAGTACTTC.

This clonotype was observed a handful of times. V is TRBV6-5 and J is TRBJ2-1, with TRBD2 matching 9 bases. Losses at the gene ends were 0 bases for V and 8 bases for J; bases not matched to a gene: 5. Germline values: CDR1 MNHEY, CDR2 SVGAGI. The CDR3 loop spans 15 amino acids. CDR3 sequence: CASSYSTSGRYEQFF. The CDR3 nucleotides are TGTGCCAGCAGTTACTCGACTAGCGGAAGGTATGAGCAGTTCTTC.

This clonotype was observed a handful of times. V gene TRBV7-7 combines with J gene TRBJ2-7; D remains unclear. Germline CDR1 reads SSHAT; CDR2 reads FNYEAQ (reference sequence). The CDR3 length is 11 residues. The CDR3 reads CARLLRLAQYV. The DNA of the CDR3 is TGTGCTAGACTCCTCCGGCTTGCGCAGTACGTC.

This clonotype was seen a handful of times. The gene calls are TRBV29-1 and TRBJ2-3; the D call may be TRBD1 or TRBD2 (6 bases each). The CDR3 spans 15 residues. The germline CDR1 and CDR2 sequences are SQVTM and ANQGSEA. V was pared by 4 bases and J by 0 bases, with 14 bases between. For the CDR3, the DNA is TGCAGCGTTGTAGGGGGGCTTATCAGCACAGATACGCAGTATTTT. Translation: CSVVGGLISTDTQYF.

This chain uses TRBV7-9 with TRBJ2-1, with 12 bases that match TRBD2. J gave up 9 bases and V 5 bases, and 8 bases lay outside the gene matches. Germline CDR1 reads SEHNR; CDR2 reads FQNEAQ (reference sequence). The CDR3 is 15 residues long. The CDR3 spells CASSRLAGELREQFF. In DNA, the CDR3 is TGTGCCAGCAGCCGACTAGCGGGAGAACTACGTGAGCAGTTCTTC.

This clonotype was picked up a small number of times. This chain uses TRBV6-6 with TRBJ2-1; D possibly corresponds to TRBD2 (5 bases). This CDR3 is 14 amino acids long. The germline V gene encodes CDR1 MNHNY and CDR2 SVGAGI (reference sequence). The V end lost 7 bases, the J end lost 7 bases, and 17 bases lay between the germline ends. The CDR3: CASTIPGPGNEQFF. CDR3 DNA: TGTGCCAGCACCATCCCTGGGCCGGGGAATGAGCAGTTCTTC.

This chain connects TRBV6-2 or TRBV6-3 to TRBJ1-1; 7 positions agree with TRBD1. The CDR3 is 14 amino acids. V was pared by 2 bases and J by 1 base, with 1 base of the junction left unmatched. The germline V gene encodes CDR1 MNHEY and CDR2 SVGEGT. CDR3 sequence: CASSYRGPNTEAFF. The CDR3 region has the DNA TGTGCCAGCAGTTACAGGGGGCCGAACACTGAAGCTTTCTTT.

This chain uses TRBV27 with TRBJ1-2; 9 bases are a match to TRBD1. The V gene end was trimmed by 8 bases and the J gene end by 4 bases; junction bases not matched to a gene: 14. The CDR3 totals 16 residues. CDR1 MNHEY and CDR2 SMNVEV come from the germline V gene (reference sequence). The CDR3 coding sequence is TGTGCCAGCGGGATAAGTGGAGGACAGGGGCCCTATGGCTACACCTTC. Its translation is CASGISGGQGPYGYTF.

The V gene is TRBV11-3, the J gene TRBJ2-7; 10 bases map to TRBD1. Germline CDR1 SGHNT, CDR2 YENEEA. V shed 4 bases, J shed 5 bases, and the junction held 5 bases outside the gene matches. The CDR3 has 14 residues. CDR3 DNA sequence: TGTGCCAGCAGCTCGGGACAGGGGATAAACGAGCAGTACTTC. It yields the protein CASSSGQGINEQYF.

V is TRBV19 and J is TRBJ1-5; D possibly corresponds to TRBD1 (5 bases). The V and J ends lost 6 bases and 1 base respectively, with 10 bases between them. From germline, CDR1 is LNHDA and CDR2 SQIVND (reference sequence). CDR3 size: 14 residues. CDR3 nucleotides: TGTGCCAGTAGGGGGGGATTAAGCAATCAGCCCCAGCATTTT. Its translation is CASRGGLSNQPQHF.

This clonotype was detected many times. The chain joins TRBV7-2 to TRBJ2-3; 16 nucleotides align to TRBD2. The germline CDR1 and CDR2 sequences are SGHTA and FQGNSA. This CDR3 has 19 amino acids. The V segment lost 3 bases and the J segment 4 bases; nucleotides outside the gene matches: 10. The CDR3 sequence is CASSLKPGLAGGRADTQYF. The CDR3 region has the DNA TGTGCCAGCAGCTTGAAACCGGGACTAGCGGGAGGGAGGGCAGATACGCAGTATTTT. Filled out from reference TRBV7-2 and TRBJ2-3, the complete variable domain reads GAGVSQSPSNKVTEKGKDVELRCDPISGHTALYWYRQSLGQGLEFLIYFQGNSAPDKSGLPSDRFSAERTGGSVSTLTIQRTQQEDSAVYLCASSLKPGLAGGRADTQYFGPGTRLTVL.

The CDR3 DNA reads TGTGCCAGCAGCTTAGGGGACTCGACGGACCTAGAAGCTTTCTTT. It codes for CASSLGDSTDLEAFF. V and J are TRBV7-8 and TRBJ1-1; maybe TRBD1 (5 bases). The germline V gene has CDR1 SGHVS and CDR2 FQNEAQ. CDR3 size: 15 residues. V was shortened by 1 base and J by 8 bases, with 17 bases between the two germline ends.

Ten or more counts support this clonotype. CDR3 in DNA: TGTGCCAGCAGCTTAGAACTGTTCCAAGAGACCCAGTACTTC. Protein product: CASSLELFQETQYF. V is TRBV7-8 and J is TRBJ2-5; D is unclear. The germline gives CDR1 SGHVS, CDR2 FQNEAQ. Trimming pared 1 base from V and 1 base from J, leaving 7 bases between. The CDR3 runs to 14 residues. Variable domain in full (rest from reference TRBV7-8 and TRBJ2-5): GAGVSQSPRYKVAKRGQDVALRCDPISGHVSLFWYQQALGQGPEFLTYFQNEAQLDKSGLPSDRFFAERPEGSVSTLKIQRTQQEDSAVYLCASSLELFQETQYFGPGTRLLVL.